The 2 T cell receptor beta chains below all came from one sample that was sequenced in a study of blood T cell repertoires in COVID-19. Sequenced by immunoSEQ multiplex PCR; TCRdb stores in-frame clones only, minus some. The sample consists of about 190,000 clones, around nine tenths of them appearing once. The specimen was peripheral blood. The receptor set was obtained from a man aged 40-49 years with acute or convalescent COVID-19.

This clone was seen just once. The chain employs TRBV27 and TRBJ2-3; 11 positions agree with TRBD2. The length of the CDR3 is 18 residues. V gave up 1 base and J gave up 2 bases; unmatched junction bases: 8. The germline CDR1 and CDR2 sequences are MNHEY and SMNVEV (reference sequence). CDR3 nucleotides: TGTGCCAGCAGTTTATTAGCGGGGGGGAGGGGTCACACAGATACGCAGTATTTT. This translates into CASSLLAGGRGHTDTQYF.

The genes are TRBV6-2 or TRBV6-3 and TRBJ1-5, with 7 bases that match TRBD1. The CDR3 spans 16 residues. The ends lost 4 bases at V and 7 bases at J; junction bases unmatched: 13. CDR1 and CDR2 (germline): MNHEY, SVGEGT. As DNA, the CDR3 is TGTGCCAGCAGTTCCCTGGGACAGTTTAGACGGCAGCCCCAGCATTTT. This sequence encodes CASSSLGQFRRQPQHF.